The 2 T cell receptor beta chains below come from one sample, sequenced in a study of T cells after yellow fever vaccination. In TCRdb, the 5' RACE reads were re-called with MiXCR into one record per CDR3 protein. This repertoire shows hundreds of thousands of distinct CDR3 sequences, 9% to 15% found once; its top ten account for about 15%. This sample comprised PBMCs, obtained on the day of the yellow fever booster vaccination. The source of these receptors is a man aged 25-45 years who received the YFV17D yellow fever vaccine.

The chain combines TRBV4-3 with TRBJ2-1, with 7 bases identical to TRBD1. Germline trimming cut 1 base from V and 9 bases from J; bases unmatched to any gene: 12. The CDR3 runs 16 residues. Germline loops: CDR1 LGHNA, CDR2 YSLEER. CDR3 in amino acids: CASSQAPTGVDGEQFF. CDR3 nucleotides: TGCGCCAGCAGCCAAGCTCCCACAGGGGTGGACGGTGAGCAGTTCTTC.

This clonotype was picked up a small number of times. The gene calls are TRBV15 and TRBJ1-2, with D uncertain. The length of the CDR3 is 13 residues. Germline values: CDR1 LNHNV, CDR2 YYDKDF (reference sequence). The V and J ends lost 5 bases and 1 base respectively, with 8 bases between them. DNA for the CDR3: TGTGCCACCAGCGCCGGGTATAACTATGGCTACACCTTC. This gives the protein CATSAGYNYGYTF.